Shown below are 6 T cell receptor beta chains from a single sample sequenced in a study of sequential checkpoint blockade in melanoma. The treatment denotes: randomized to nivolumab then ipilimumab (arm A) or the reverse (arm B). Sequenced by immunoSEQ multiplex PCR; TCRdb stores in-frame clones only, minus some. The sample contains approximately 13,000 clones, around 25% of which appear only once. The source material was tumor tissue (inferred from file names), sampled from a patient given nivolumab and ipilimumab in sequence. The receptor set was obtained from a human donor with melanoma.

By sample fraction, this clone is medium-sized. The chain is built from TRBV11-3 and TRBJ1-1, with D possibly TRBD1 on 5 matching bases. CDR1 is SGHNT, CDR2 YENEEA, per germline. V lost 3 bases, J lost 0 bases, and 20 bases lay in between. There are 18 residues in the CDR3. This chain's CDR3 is CASSFFPGELRMNTEAFF. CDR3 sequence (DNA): TGTGCCAGCAGCTTTTTTCCGGGGGAATTGAGGATGAACACTGAAGCTTTCTTT.

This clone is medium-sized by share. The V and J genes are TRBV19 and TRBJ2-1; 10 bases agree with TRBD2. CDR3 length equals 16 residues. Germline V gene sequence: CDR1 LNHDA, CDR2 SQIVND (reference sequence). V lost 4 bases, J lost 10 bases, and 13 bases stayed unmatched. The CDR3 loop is CASSTSGLASPGEQFF. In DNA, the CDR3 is TGTGCCAGTAGTACCTCGGGACTAGCGAGCCCCGGCGAGCAGTTCTTC.

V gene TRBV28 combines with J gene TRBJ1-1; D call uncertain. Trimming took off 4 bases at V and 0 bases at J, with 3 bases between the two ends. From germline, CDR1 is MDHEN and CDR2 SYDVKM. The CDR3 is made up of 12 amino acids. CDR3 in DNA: TGTGCCAGCAGTTACGTGAACACTGAAGCTTTCTTT. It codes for CASSYVNTEAFF.

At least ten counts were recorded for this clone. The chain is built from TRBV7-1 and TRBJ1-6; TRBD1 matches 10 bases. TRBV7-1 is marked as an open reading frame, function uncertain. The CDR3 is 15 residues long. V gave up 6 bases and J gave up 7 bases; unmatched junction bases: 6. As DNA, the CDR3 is TGTGCCAGCAGTCTTGGACAGGGGGTAAATTCACCCCTCCACTTT. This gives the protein CASSLGQGVNSPLHF.

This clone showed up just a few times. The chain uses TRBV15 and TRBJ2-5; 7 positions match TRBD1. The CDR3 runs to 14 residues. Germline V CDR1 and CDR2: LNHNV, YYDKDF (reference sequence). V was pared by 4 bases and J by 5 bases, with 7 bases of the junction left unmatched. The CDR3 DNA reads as TGTGCCACCAGCAAACTGACAGGGTATGAGACCCAGTACTTC. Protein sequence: CATSKLTGYETQYF.

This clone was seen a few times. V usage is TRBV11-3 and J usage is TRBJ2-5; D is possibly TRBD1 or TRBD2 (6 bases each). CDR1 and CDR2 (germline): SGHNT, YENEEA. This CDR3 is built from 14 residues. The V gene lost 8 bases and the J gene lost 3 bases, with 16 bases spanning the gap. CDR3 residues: CASWGATVEETQYF. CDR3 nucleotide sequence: TGTGCCAGCTGGGGGGCGACCGTAGAAGAGACCCAGTACTTC.